This T cell receptor beta chain was sequenced for a study of T cell repertoires in cytomegalovirus infection. Study-wide background: CMV infection plus the matching HLA type was flagged by public TCR beta signatures.

This clonotype was seen repeatedly, ten times or more. Its specificity is not known. The CDR3 runs to 14 residues. CDR1 and CDR2 from the germline V gene are SGHTA and FQGNSA. Trimming removed 1 base from V and 2 bases from J; junction bases left unmatched: 0. TCRdb analysed the reads with MiXCR anew, one entry per CDR3 protein. The table has approximately 190,000 distinct CDR3 sequences, roughly 9% seen once. Findings and limits, study-wide: HLA-C-restricted CMV clonotypes gave the most frequent clonotype in two of eight donors.

This clonotype was obtained from a human donor in good health (CMV status not recorded). Some clones in this sample may be carry-over from other donors' samples. The sequenced sample consisted of PBMCs. The gene calls are TRBV7-2 and TRBJ2-5; 8 bases align to TRBD2. The DNA for the CDR3 is TGTGCCAGCAGCTTAGGCGGGGGGCAAGAGACCCAGTACTTC. It translates to CASSLGGGQETQYF.